This passage covers 14 T cell receptor beta chains from one sample sequenced in a study of T cell responses to AZD1222 COVID-19 vaccine. Assay: immunoSEQ multiplex PCR; the TCRdb copy retains only in-frame clones and omits some. This table has roughly 65,000 clones, approximately 82% appearing once. This specimen was peripheral blood, taken 28 days after the second AZD1222 dose. These receptors were collected from an adult who received the AZD1222 COVID-19 vaccine.

V is TRBV9 and J is TRBJ1-6; the D is unclear. CDR1 SGDLS and CDR2 YYNGEE come from the germline V gene. The CDR3 is made up of 14 amino acids. Trimming took 2 bases from V and 5 from J, leaving 8 bases between them. The CDR3 coding sequence is TGTGCCAGCAGCGTTATTCGGGATAATTCACCCCTCCACTTT. Residues: CASSVIRDNSPLHF.

The chain uses TRBV27 and TRBJ2-7; D is possibly TRBD2 (7 bases). The V end lost 5 bases, the J end lost 1 base, and 15 bases lay between the germline ends. The CDR3 is 15 residues long. Germline V gene lookup returns CDR1 MNHEY and CDR2 SMNVEV (reference sequence). The CDR3 DNA follows: TGTGCCAGCAGTATAACGGGGGGCCTATCCTACGAGCAGTACTTC. Amino acids: CASSITGGLSYEQYF.

The table lists this clone with a count of one. At one of its ends the junction is not consistent with the germline gene, which may arise from a read error. This chain links TRBV18 with TRBJ2-1, with no clear D. Germline values: CDR1 KGHSH, CDR2 LQKENI. This CDR3 has 12 amino acids. DNA for the CDR3: TGTGCCAGCTCTCCACTGGGCGATGAGCAGTTCTTC. Amino acid sequence: CASSPLGDEQFF.

A few counts support this clone. This rearrangement joins TRBV9 to TRBJ1-2; weak D call: TRBD1 (6 bases). V lost 0 bases and J 4 bases, leaving 16 bases between the germline ends. This CDR3 has 16 residues. Germline V gene data show CDR1 as SGDLS and CDR2 as YYNGEE. CDR3 sequence: CASSVEQTTGSYGYTF. DNA of the CDR3: TGTGCCAGCAGCGTAGAGCAGACAACAGGGAGCTATGGCTACACCTTC.

Notes on this clone: A read error may produce the germline difference seen at one junction end. J is TRBJ2-7 and V is TRBV7-9; D perhaps matches TRBD1 (6 bases). The V gene's germline CDR1 is SEHNR and CDR2 FQNEAQ (reference sequence). The CDR3 length is 12 residues. CDR3 amino acids: CASSYASTGINF. CDR3 nucleotides: TGTGCCAGCAGCTACGCGAGTACAGGGATTAACTTC.

V usage is TRBV6-5 and J usage is TRBJ1-2; 10 bases align to TRBD1. Trimming at V came to 6 bases and at J to 6 bases, leaving 10 bases not matched to a gene. Per germline, CDR1 MNHEY and CDR2 SVGAGI. CDR3 length equals 15 residues. The CDR3 protein is CASRLRDRGPHGYTF. The CDR3 DNA is TGTGCCAGCAGACTCCGGGACAGGGGACCTCATGGCTACACCTTC.

The chain is built from TRBV6-4 and TRBJ1-2; possible D gene TRBD1, 6 bases. Germline values: CDR1 MRHNA, CDR2 SNTAGT. The CDR3 spans 15 residues. Trimming left V 6 bases short and J 4 bases short, with 18 bases between. For the CDR3, the DNA is TGTGCCAGCAGGTTACAGGGAAAAGGGCTCTATGGCTACACCTTC. It yields the protein CASRLQGKGLYGYTF.

The CDR3 sequence is CASSASRRGGGNQPQHF. The CDR3 bases are TGTGCCAGCAGTGCCAGTAGAAGGGGGGGTGGAAATCAGCCCCAGCATTTT. This sequence joins TRBV6-1 and TRBJ1-5, with D possibly matching TRBD1 (6 bases). Germline CDR1 is MNHNS and CDR2 is SASEGT. The CDR3 is 17 amino acids. V lost 4 bases and J 4 bases, leaving 20 bases between the germline ends.

This clone was counted once. DNA of the CDR3: TGTGCCAGCAGCTTAACAGTTCTCACTGAAGCTTTCTTT. This codes for CASSLTVLTEAFF. The chain couples TRBV7-3 to TRBJ1-1; the D is unclear. The CDR3 consists of 13 residues. The V gene lost 0 bases and the J gene lost 4 bases, with 6 bases spanning the gap. Germline CDR1 is SGHTA and CDR2 is FQGTGA.

The V call is TRBV27, the J call TRBJ2-7, with D tentatively TRBD2 (6 bases). Germline CDR1 is MNHEY and CDR2 is SMNVEV (reference sequence). This CDR3 contains 13 residues. V was clipped by 5 bases and J by 3 bases, with 11 bases between them. The CDR3 DNA is TGTGCCAGCAGTACAAGGGACTTCTACGAGCAGTACTTC. Its translation: CASSTRDFYEQYF.

This clone was seen a few times. The rearrangement uses TRBV7-2 and TRBJ1-5; weak D call: TRBD1 (6 bases). Germline V lookup: CDR1 SGHTA, CDR2 FQGNSA. This CDR3 spans 18 amino acids. The ends were cut back, 0 bases at V and 6 bases at J, with 21 bases in the middle. The DNA for the CDR3 is TGTGCCAGCAGCTTAGCGGGGTGGGGGCGGTTTTCTGGTCAGCCCCAGCATTTT. Translated, it gives CASSLAGWGRFSGQPQHF.

J is TRBJ1-4 and V is TRBV7-9; D is unresolved. The CDR3 sequence is 15 residues long. The germline CDR1 and CDR2 sequences are SEHNR and FQNEAQ (reference sequence). With 5 bases removed from V and 0 bases from J, the gap between germline ends came to 10 bases. The CDR3 region is CASSRTASTNEKLFF. In DNA, the CDR3 is TGTGCCAGCAGCCGCACAGCTTCAACTAATGAAAAACTGTTTTTT.

This rearrangement joins TRBV7-9 to TRBJ2-2; D gene unclear. The CDR3 consists of 14 residues. With 5 bases removed from V and 7 bases from J, the gap between germline ends came to 14 bases. Looked up from germline, CDR1 is SEHNR and CDR2 is FQNEAQ (reference sequence). The chain's CDR3 is CASSVDINGGELFF. The CDR3 DNA follows: TGTGCCAGCAGCGTCGACATAAACGGCGGGGAGCTGTTTTTT.

The chain couples TRBV30 to TRBJ1-1; D is unclear. Trimming shortened V by 3 bases and J by 3 bases, and 5 bases separated the two germline ends. Germline V gives CDR1 GTSNPN, CDR2 SVGIG (reference sequence). The CDR3 consists of 11 residues. Written as DNA, the CDR3 is TGTGCCTGGAGCTCGTACACTGAAGCTTTCTTT. The encoded protein is CAWSSYTEAFF.